This record covers a single T cell receptor (beta chain). The V gene's germline CDR1 is MNHEY and CDR2 SVGAGI. The CDR3 is 13 residues long. V was pared by 6 bases and J by 3 bases, with 9 bases between. This specimen belongs to a study of blood T cell repertoires in COVID-19. Study processing details: Reference gene primer amplification in the assay estimated nucleated cell counts. Profiling relied on immunoSEQ multiplex PCR, and the TCRdb table lists in-frame clones only, not all of them. V and J calls and clone size are those listed in that table; D and trimming were worked out from the DNA. The table includes about 81,000 clones, 70% to 90% detected once.

V gene TRBV6-5 combines with J gene TRBJ2-4; D is undetermined. The specimen was peripheral blood. The origin of this receptor is a woman in her seventies with acute or convalescent COVID-19. The CDR3 loop is CASSPVDKNIQYF. CDR3 bases: TGTGCCAGCAGCCCCGTAGACAAAAACATTCAGTACTTC.